A selection of T cell receptor beta chains follows, all from one sample in a study of immune cell composition in non-small cell lung cancer. Libraries were prepared by immunoSEQ multiplex PCR; TCRdb keeps only in-frame clonotypes and omits some of them. The data show around 10,000 clones, roughly 60% seen once. The sequenced sample was lung tumor tissue. The receptors shown here come from a human donor with non-small cell lung cancer. The CDR3 runs from the conserved cysteine through the conserved F or W. A D gene is named only where the DNA matches it firmly. Some rows mark clone size as missing; the rest say once, few, many or name a class of expanded clone.

abundance | j_gene | d_gene | v_gene | CDR3aa | CDR3nt
few | TRBJ2-7 | NA | TRBV6-6 | CASRNREGGYEQYF | TGTGCCAGCAGGAACAGGGAGGGGGGCTACGAGCAGTACTTC
NA | TRBJ2-5 | NA | TRBV28 | CASSDNRETQYF | TGTGCCAGCAGTGACAATAGAGAGACCCAGTACTTC
NA | TRBJ2-4 | TRBD2 | TRBV10-3 | CAIRPGLAGGPNKNIQYF | TGTGCCATCAGACCCGGACTAGCGGGAGGGCCTAACAAAAACATTCAGTACTTC
NA | TRBJ2-7 | NA | TRBV2 | CASTLREAREQYF | TGTGCCAGCACTTTGAGGGAGGCGAGAGAGCAGTACTTC
NA | TRBJ1-1 | NA | TRBV5-1 | CASSEMPNTEAFF | TGCGCCAGCAGCGAGATGCCGAACACTGAAGCTTTCTTT
NA | TRBJ1-1 | TRBD1 | TRBV2 | CASSGYRGNFMNTEAFF | TGTGCCAGCAGTGGCTACAGGGGGAACTTCATGAACACTGAAGCTTTCTTT
NA | TRBJ1-1 | NA | TRBV18 | CASSPRQANTEAFF | TGTGCCAGCTCACCAAGACAGGCGAACACTGAAGCTTTCTTT
NA | TRBJ2-1 | NA | TRBV5-1 | CASSWDAAGWGDEQFF | TGCGCCAGCAGCTGGGATGCCGCGGGGTGGGGCGATGAGCAGTTCTTC
few | TRBJ2-1 | TRBD2 | TRBV7-2 | CASSWAGGEQFF | TGTGCCAGCAGCTGGGCGGGGGGTGAGCAGTTCTTC
NA | TRBJ2-7 | NA | TRBV11-2 | CASSLGRSLLTREQYF | TGTGCCAGCAGCTTAGGGCGCTCACTTCTGACTCGGGAGCAGTACTTC
once | TRBJ2-7 | TRBD2 | TRBV10-3 | CATSGSSGSGTSYEQYF | TGTGCCACCAGTGGGAGTAGCGGGAGTGGGACTTCCTACGAGCAGTACTTC
NA | TRBJ2-7 | TRBD1 | TRBV5-1 | CASRGTEWTGRHEQYF | TGCGCCAGCAGGGGGACAGAGTGGACAGGTCGGCACGAGCAGTACTTC
medium-sized | TRBJ2-5 | NA | TRBV10-3 | CAISERFEETQYF | TGTGCCATCAGTGAGCGGTTCGAAGAGACCCAGTACTTC
NA | TRBJ1-1 | TRBD1 | TRBV4-3 | CASSQGTGGVRTEAFF | TGCGCCAGCAGCCAAGGAACAGGGGGCGTGCGCACTGAAGCTTTCTTT
once | TRBJ1-2 | TRBD1 | TRBV7-2 | CASSSRGTDYGYTF | TGTGCCAGCAGCTCGCGAGGGACAGACTATGGCTACACCTTC
few | TRBJ1-2 | TRBD1 | TRBV6-5 | CASKRTGAEGYTF | TGTGCCAGCAAAAGGACAGGGGCTGAGGGCTACACCTTC
NA | TRBJ2-1 | NA | TRBV2 | CASKKDSLAYNEQFF | TGTGCCAGCAAGAAGGACAGTCTCGCCTACAATGAGCAGTTCTTC
few | TRBJ2-2 | TRBD1 | TRBV28 | CASSLTGGGSGELFF | TGTGCCAGCAGCCTGACAGGGGGCGGGAGCGGGGAGCTGTTTTTT
NA | TRBJ2-7 | NA | TRBV28 | CASSPRDSPTVVPYEQYF | TGTGCCAGCAGTCCTCGGGACTCCCCGACCGTCGTGCCCTACGAGCAGTACTTC
NA | TRBJ2-1 | TRBD1 | TRBV5-6 | CASSLVPTGGEQFF | TGTGCCAGCAGCTTGGTACCGACAGGGGGCGAGCAGTTCTTC
NA | TRBJ2-2 | TRBD2 | TRBV7-2 | CASSFQAGGPGELFF | TGTGCCAGCAGCTTTCAGGCGGGAGGCCCCGGGGAGCTGTTTTTT
NA | TRBJ1-2 | NA | TRBV28 | CATRKTGRGYGYTF | TGTGCCACCAGAAAAACAGGGAGAGGGTATGGCTACACCTTC
NA | TRBJ2-1 | TRBD2 | TRBV5-6 | CASSSGTSGRSEQFF | TGTGCCAGCAGCTCCGGGACTAGCGGAAGGAGTGAGCAGTTCTTC
few | TRBJ2-1 | NA | TRBV2 | CASTRGGNEQFF | TGTGCCAGCACTAGAGGGGGTAATGAGCAGTTCTTC
NA | TRBJ2-1 | TRBD2 | TRBV5-6 | CASSWGTRGVEQFF | TGTGCCAGCAGCTGGGGGACTAGGGGGGTTGAGCAGTTCTTC
once | TRBJ2-7 | NA | TRBV11-2 | CASSARDSYEQYF | TGTGCCAGCAGCGCCCGGGACTCCTACGAGCAGTACTTC
NA | TRBJ2-1 | TRBD2 | TRBV19 | CASSIRASGRYNEQFF | TGTGCCAGTAGTATCCGGGCTAGCGGGAGATACAATGAGCAGTTCTTC
few | TRBJ2-1 | TRBD2 | TRBV14 | CASSRGTSGTYEQFF | TGTGCCAGCAGCCGAGGGACTAGCGGGACGTATGAGCAGTTCTTC
NA | TRBJ2-6 | TRBD1 | TRBV7-2 | CASSPAGTVNSGANVLTF | TGTGCCAGCAGCCCCGCCGGGACAGTGAACTCTGGGGCCAACGTCCTGACTTTC
NA | TRBJ2-7 | NA | TRBV4-3 | CASSQDSQGTYEQYF | TGCGCCAGCAGCCAAGATTCCCAGGGGACCTACGAGCAGTACTTC
NA | TRBJ2-7 | NA | TRBV21-1 | CASSKRRDRGTYEQYF | TGTGCCAGCAGCAAAAGGAGGGACAGGGGCACCTACGAGCAGTACTTC
NA | TRBJ1-5 | NA | TRBV28 | CASSLPGGNQPQHF | TGTGCCAGCAGCCTCCCAGGGGGCAATCAGCCCCAGCATTTT
NA | TRBJ2-2 | NA | TRBV4-2 | CASSQELRRNTGELFF | TGTGCCAGCAGCCAAGAACTCCGGAGGAACACCGGGGAGCTGTTTTTT
once | TRBJ2-3 | NA | TRBV7-2 | CASSWVSDFEQYF | TGTGCCAGCAGCTGGGTCTCCGACTTTGAGCAGTATTTT
NA | TRBJ2-1 | NA | TRBV18 | CASSPGTPPYNEQFF | TGTGCCAGCTCACCCGGGACTCCCCCCTACAATGAGCAGTTCTTC
NA | TRBJ2-3 | NA | TRBV28 | CASSWSGSTDTQYF | TGTGCCAGCAGTTGGAGCGGGAGCACAGATACGCAGTATTTT
NA | TRBJ2-1 | TRBD2 | TRBV6-1 | CASSLFGGTDNEQFF | TGTGCCAGCAGCCTGTTCGGGGGGACTGACAATGAGCAGTTCTTC
NA | TRBJ2-3 | NA | TRBV28 | CASSSPPDITDTQYF | TGTGCCAGCAGTTCCCCTCCCGACATCACAGATACGCAGTATTTT
NA | TRBJ1-2 | NA | TRBV28 | CASSLNAVLYGYTF | TGTGCCAGCAGTCTTAACGCAGTCCTTTATGGCTACACCTTC
NA | TRBJ2-3 | TRBD2 | TRBV10-3 | CAIRDTSGRISSTDTQYF | TGTGCCATCAGGGATACTAGCGGGAGAATCTCTAGCACAGATACGCAGTATTTT
NA | TRBJ2-2 | TRBD2 | TRBV27 | CASKRTSGITGELFF | TGTGCCAGCAAAAGGACTAGCGGAATCACCGGGGAGCTGTTTTTT
NA | TRBJ2-1 | TRBD2 | TRBV28 | CASSTWTSRYNEQFF | TGTGCCAGCAGTACCTGGACTAGCAGATACAATGAGCAGTTCTTC
NA | TRBJ2-5 | TRBD2 | TRBV4-2 | CASSQDRGRVETQYF | TGTGCCAGCAGCCAAGACCGCGGGAGGGTCGAGACCCAGTACTTC
NA | TRBJ1-2 | NA | TRBV5-1 | CASSLNRNNYGYTF | TGCGCCAGCAGCTTGAACAGGAACAACTATGGCTACACCTTC
NA | TRBJ2-1 | TRBD2 | TRBV27 | CASRHRPGLAGVPSYNEQFF | TGTGCCAGCAGGCATCGACCGGGACTAGCGGGAGTTCCCTCCTACAATGAGCAGTTCTTC
few | TRBJ2-7 | TRBD1 | TRBV6-6 | CASSVDRGIYEQYF | TGTGCCAGCAGCGTGGACAGGGGAATCTACGAGCAGTACTTC
NA | TRBJ2-1 | TRBD2 | TRBV30 | CAWTGTSGYTYNEQFF | TGTGCCTGGACCGGGACTAGCGGGTATACCTACAATGAGCAGTTCTTC